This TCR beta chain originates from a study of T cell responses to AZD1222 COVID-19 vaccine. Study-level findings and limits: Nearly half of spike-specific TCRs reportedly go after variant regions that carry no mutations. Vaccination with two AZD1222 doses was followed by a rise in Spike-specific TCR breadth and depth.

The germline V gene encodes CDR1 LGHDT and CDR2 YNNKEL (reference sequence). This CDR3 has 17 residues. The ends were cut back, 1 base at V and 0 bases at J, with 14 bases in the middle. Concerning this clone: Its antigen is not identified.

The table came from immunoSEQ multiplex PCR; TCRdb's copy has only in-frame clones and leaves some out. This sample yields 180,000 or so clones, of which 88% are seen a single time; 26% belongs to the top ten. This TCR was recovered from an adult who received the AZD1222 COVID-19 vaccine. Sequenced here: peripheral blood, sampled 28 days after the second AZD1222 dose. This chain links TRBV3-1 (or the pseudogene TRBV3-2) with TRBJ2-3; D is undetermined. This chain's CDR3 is CASSQVWRSPSTDTQYF. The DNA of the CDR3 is TGTGCCAGCAGCCAAGTTTGGCGGTCCCCTAGCACAGATACGCAGTATTTT.